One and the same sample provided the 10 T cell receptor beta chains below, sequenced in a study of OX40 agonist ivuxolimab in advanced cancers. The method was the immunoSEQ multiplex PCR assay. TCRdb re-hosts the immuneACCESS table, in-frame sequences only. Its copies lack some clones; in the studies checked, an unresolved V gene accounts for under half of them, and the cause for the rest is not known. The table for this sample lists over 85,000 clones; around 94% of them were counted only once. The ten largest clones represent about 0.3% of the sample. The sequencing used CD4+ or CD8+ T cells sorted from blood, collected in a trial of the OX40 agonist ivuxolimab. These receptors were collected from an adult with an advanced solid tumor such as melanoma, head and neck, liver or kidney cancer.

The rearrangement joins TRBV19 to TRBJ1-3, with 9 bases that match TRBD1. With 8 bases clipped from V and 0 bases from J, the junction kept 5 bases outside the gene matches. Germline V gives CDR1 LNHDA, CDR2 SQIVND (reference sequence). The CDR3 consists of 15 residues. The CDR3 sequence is CASYRGRFSGNTIYF. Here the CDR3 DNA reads TGTGCCAGTTACAGGGGGCGATTCTCTGGAAACACCATATATTTT.

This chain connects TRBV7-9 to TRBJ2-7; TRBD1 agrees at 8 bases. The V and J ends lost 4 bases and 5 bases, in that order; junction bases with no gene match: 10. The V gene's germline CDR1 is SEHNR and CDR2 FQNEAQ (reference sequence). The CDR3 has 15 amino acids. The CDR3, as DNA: TGTGCCAGCAGCTGGGATATGGACAGGGCCAACGAGCAGTACTTC. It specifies CASSWDMDRANEQYF.

The CDR3 spells CASSAWGQGAEAFF. DNA of the CDR3: TGTGCCAGCAGTGCTTGGGGACAGGGGGCTGAAGCTTTCTTT. This rearrangement joins TRBV2 to TRBJ1-1; 11 positions agree with TRBD1. This CDR3 has 14 residues. In germline, CDR1 is SNHLY, CDR2 FYNNEI. V lost 4 bases, J lost 6 bases, and 4 bases stayed unmatched.

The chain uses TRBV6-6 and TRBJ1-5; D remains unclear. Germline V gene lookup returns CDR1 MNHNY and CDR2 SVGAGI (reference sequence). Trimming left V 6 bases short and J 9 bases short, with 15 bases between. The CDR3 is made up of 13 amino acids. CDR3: CASRDTADGPQHF. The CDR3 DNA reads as TGTGCCAGCAGAGACACCGCCGATGGGCCCCAGCATTTT.

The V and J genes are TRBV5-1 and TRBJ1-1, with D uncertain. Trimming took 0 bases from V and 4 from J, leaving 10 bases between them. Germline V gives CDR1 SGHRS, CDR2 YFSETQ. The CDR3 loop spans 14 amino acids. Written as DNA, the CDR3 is TGCGCCAGCAGCTTGGGTCACTGGGGCACTGAAGCTTTCTTT. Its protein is CASSLGHWGTEAFF.

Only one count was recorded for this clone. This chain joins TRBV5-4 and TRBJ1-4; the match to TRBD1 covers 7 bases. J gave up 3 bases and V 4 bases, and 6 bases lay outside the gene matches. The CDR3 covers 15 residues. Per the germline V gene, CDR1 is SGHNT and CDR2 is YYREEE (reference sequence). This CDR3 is CASSVDGTANEKLFF. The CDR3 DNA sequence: TGTGCCAGCAGCGTAGACGGGACAGCTAATGAAAAACTGTTTTTT.

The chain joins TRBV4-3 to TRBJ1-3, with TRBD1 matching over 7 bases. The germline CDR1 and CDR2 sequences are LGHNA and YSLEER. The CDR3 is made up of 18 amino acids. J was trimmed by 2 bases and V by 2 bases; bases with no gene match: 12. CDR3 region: CASSQLPGGRYPGNTIYF. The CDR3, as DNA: TGCGCCAGCAGCCAACTCCCAGGGGGGAGGTACCCTGGAAACACCATATATTTT.

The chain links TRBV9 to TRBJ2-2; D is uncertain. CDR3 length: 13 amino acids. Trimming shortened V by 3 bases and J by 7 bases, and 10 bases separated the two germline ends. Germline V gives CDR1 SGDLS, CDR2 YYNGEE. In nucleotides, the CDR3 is TGTGCCAGCAGCGACGGGTGGGGCGGGGAGCTGTTTTTT. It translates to CASSDGWGGELFF.

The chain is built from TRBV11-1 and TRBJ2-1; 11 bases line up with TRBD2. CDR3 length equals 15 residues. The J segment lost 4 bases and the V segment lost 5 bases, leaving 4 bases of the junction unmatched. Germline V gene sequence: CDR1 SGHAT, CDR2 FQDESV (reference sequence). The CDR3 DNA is TGTGCCAGCAGCCTGGGACTAGCGGAATACAATGAGCAGTTCTTC. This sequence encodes CASSLGLAEYNEQFF.

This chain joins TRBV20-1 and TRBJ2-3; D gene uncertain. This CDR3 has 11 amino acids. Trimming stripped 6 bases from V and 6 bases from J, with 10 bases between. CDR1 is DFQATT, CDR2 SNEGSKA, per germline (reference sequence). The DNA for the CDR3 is TGCAGTGCCAGCCCCGCCGATACGCAGTATTTT. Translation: CSASPADTQYF.